One sample yielded the 8 T cell receptor beta chains listed below, sequenced in a study of metastatic and nonmetastatic thyroid tumors. TCRdb ran MiXCR on the PCR reads. The data show some 40,000 clones, approximately 20% seen once. Ahead of thyroid surgery, no patient had received treatment of any kind. Sequenced sample: blood. Receptor source: a female donor with papillary thyroid cancer or a benign thyroid nodule (not recorded which). Some clones in this sample may be carry-over from other donors' samples.

This clone has ten or more counts. This chain uses TRBV7-3 with TRBJ2-2; no clear D. Germline CDR1 reads SGHTA; CDR2 reads FQGTGA. The CDR3 loop spans 12 amino acids. V was shortened by 1 base and J by 7 bases, with 4 bases between the two germline ends. CDR3 sequence: CASSLMNGELFF. CDR3 DNA sequence: TGTGCCAGCAGCTTAATGAACGGGGAGCTGTTTTTT.

This clone has at least ten counts. The sample carries other DNA sequences with the same CDR3. The chain employs TRBV7-3 and TRBJ1-1, with D unclear. Looked up from germline, CDR1 is SGHTA and CDR2 is FQGTGA. This CDR3 is 14 amino acids long. V gave up 0 bases and J gave up 4 bases, with 9 bases separating them. In DNA, the CDR3 is TGTGCCAGCAGCTTAACAGGGTCTTTCACTGAAGCTTTCTTT. This gives the protein CASSLTGSFTEAFF.

A few counts support this clone. The chain has TRBV2 and TRBJ2-1, with a weak D call TRBD1 (5 bases). This CDR3 is built from 12 residues. Trimming removed 8 bases at V and 6 bases at J, with 11 bases between. In germline, CDR1 is SNHLY, CDR2 FYNNEI. CDR3 in DNA: TGTGCCAGCGAACTACAGGTCAATGAGCAGTTCTTC. Residues: CASELQVNEQFF.

This clone was detected only a few times. A much larger clone is a single base away; this may be a read error. This rearrangement joins TRBV12-3 or TRBV12-4 to TRBJ2-7; D unclear. CDR3 length: 12 residues. The V end lost 8 bases, the J end lost 5 bases, and 13 bases lay between the germline ends. The CDR3: CASGHFGNEQYF. CDR3 sequence (DNA): TGTGCCAGCGGCCATTTTGGCAACGAGCAGTACTTC.

At least ten counts were recorded for this clone. The chain is built from TRBV20-1 and TRBJ2-1; maybe TRBD1 (6 bases). Trimming removed 0 bases at V and 0 bases at J, with 12 bases between. The CDR3 contains 16 residues. CDR1 and CDR2 from the germline V gene are DFQATT and SNEGSKA (reference sequence). CDR3 sequence: CSARDYTGSSYNEQFF. The DNA for the CDR3 is TGCAGTGCTAGAGACTATACAGGGTCCTCCTACAATGAGCAGTTCTTC.

This clone was observed many times. J is TRBJ2-1 and V is TRBV6-5; 9 nucleotides line up with TRBD1. Germline CDR1 and CDR2: MNHEY and SVGAGI. This CDR3 has 14 residues. V lost 2 bases and J lost 16; bases outside the gene matches: 12. The CDR3 bases are TGTGCCAGCAGTTACCAACACTCCGGGACAGGGTTTTTCTTC. Translating gives CASSYQHSGTGFFF.

This clone was seen ten or more times. The chain has TRBV11-2 and TRBJ2-3, with TRBD2 as a possible D gene (6 bases). Germline V lookup: CDR1 SGHAT, CDR2 FQNNGV. V lost 1 base and J lost 0, with 8 bases in between. CDR3 length: 15 amino acids. CDR3 amino acids: CASSLVSGSTDTQYF. As DNA, the CDR3 is TGTGCCAGCAGCTTAGTGAGCGGGAGCACAGATACGCAGTATTTT. Full variable domain (missing parts from reference TRBV11-2 and TRBJ2-3): EAGVAQSPRYKIIEKRQSVAFWCNPISGHATLYWYQQILGQGPKLLIQFQNNGVVDDSQLPKDRFSAERLKGVDSTLKIQPAKLEDSAVYLCASSLVSGSTDTQYFGPGTRLTVL.

This clone has a count of ten or more. Other DNA sequences in this sample translate to the same CDR3. The rearrangement links TRBV30 to TRBJ1-1, with D possibly being TRBD1 (5 bases). CDR3 length: 13 residues. Germline V gene data show CDR1 as GTSNPN and CDR2 as SVGIG (reference sequence). Between the trimmed V and J ends, which lost 2 bases and 5 bases, there was a span of 12 bases. DNA of the CDR3: TGTGCCTGGAGTTTAGGGGTGGGTACTGAAGCTTTCTTT. The encoded protein is CAWSLGVGTEAFF.